Presented here are 13 T cell receptor beta chains from one specimen sequenced in a study of blood T cell repertoires in COVID-19. Profiled with immunoSEQ multiplex PCR; TCRdb holds only in-frame clones, not every one. The sample holds under 300,000 clones, approximately 82% seen once. The sample consisted of peripheral blood. The receptors derive from a woman between 18 and 29 years old with acute or convalescent COVID-19.

This clone was counted only a few times. This chain links TRBV14 with TRBJ1-2, with D tentatively TRBD1 (5 bases). The germline gives CDR1 SGHDN, CDR2 FVKESK. This CDR3 region has 11 residues. Trimming took off 1 base at V and 10 bases at J, with 7 bases between the two ends. The CDR3 nucleotides are TGTGCCAGCAGCCAAGCAGGGTACTACACCTTC. Protein product: CASSQAGYYTF. Full variable domain (missing parts from reference TRBV14 and TRBJ1-2): EAGVTQFPSHSVIEKGQTVTLRCDPISGHDNLYWYRRVMGKEIKFLLHFVKESKQDESGMPNNRFLAERTGGTYSTLKVQPAELEDSGVYFCASSQAGYYTFGSGTRLTVV.

This chain links TRBV19 with TRBJ2-7; 7 nucleotides line up with TRBD2. CDR3 length equals 13 residues. V lost 6 bases and J lost 4; bases outside the gene matches: 6. Looked up from germline, CDR1 is LNHDA and CDR2 is SQIVND (reference sequence). The CDR3 DNA follows: TGTGCCAGTAGCACTCAGGGAGGGTACGAGCAGTACTTC. The encoded protein is CASSTQGGYEQYF.

The rearrangement links TRBV9 to TRBJ2-1; 10 bases match TRBD2. J gave up 9 bases and V 0 bases, and 6 bases lay outside the gene matches. CDR3 length equals 15 residues. CDR1 and CDR2 from the germline V gene are SGDLS and YYNGEE. This CDR3 is CASSVEKSGRGEQFF. The CDR3, as DNA: TGTGCCAGCAGCGTAGAGAAAAGCGGGAGGGGTGAGCAGTTCTTC.

The chain links TRBV4-1 to TRBJ2-1; unclear D gene. Germline CDR1 is MGHRA and CDR2 is YSYEKL. The V end lost 0 bases, the J end lost 8 bases, and 11 bases lay between the germline ends. The CDR3 covers 14 residues. CDR3 in amino acids: CASSQDRVGYEQFF. CDR3 bases: TGCGCCAGCAGCCAAGATCGAGTCGGGTATGAGCAGTTCTTC.

The V gene is TRBV5-6, the J gene TRBJ1-2; maybe TRBD1 (6 bases). This CDR3 is 12 amino acids long. Trimming cost V 4 bases and J 5 bases, with 9 bases left between them. From germline, CDR1 is SGHDT and CDR2 YYEEEE. The CDR3 here is CASSPTGYGYTF. In nucleotides, the CDR3 is TGTGCCAGCAGCCCCACAGGGTATGGCTACACCTTC.

The CDR3 nucleotides read TGTGCCAGCAGTTCCGACGACAGGGGAGATTGGACTGAAGCTTTCTTT. This codes for CASSSDDRGDWTEAFF. The rearrangement uses TRBV27 and TRBJ1-1; 8 positions match TRBD1. The CDR3 contains 16 residues. Germline CDR1 and CDR2: MNHEY and SMNVEV (reference sequence). The J segment lost 5 bases and the V segment lost 4 bases, leaving 12 bases of the junction unmatched.

The chain carries TRBV10-2 and TRBJ2-7; D is possibly TRBD2 (7 bases). The CDR3 sequence is 13 residues long. CDR1 is WSHSY, CDR2 SAAADI, per germline. With 7 bases removed from V and 7 bases from J, the gap between germline ends came to 17 bases. The CDR3 DNA reads as TGCGCCAGCACCCGAGGGGGGGTCGGAGAGCAGTACTTC. This sequence encodes CASTRGGVGEQYF.

The chain recombines TRBV4-2 with TRBJ2-7; possible D gene TRBD1, 5 bases. V was cut by 4 bases and J by 0 bases, with 10 bases left in between. The CDR3 runs 14 residues. The germline V gene has CDR1 LGHNA and CDR2 YNFKEQ. Here the CDR3 reads CASSPDIPSYEQYF. Written as DNA, the CDR3 is TGTGCCAGCAGCCCGGACATACCCTCCTACGAGCAGTACTTC.

This clone was seen more than once but under ten times. The V call is TRBV3-1 (or the pseudogene TRBV3-2), the J call TRBJ1-4; 10 nucleotides match TRBD1. The CDR3 consists of 20 residues. Trimming took 4 bases from V and 2 from J; bases not matched to a gene: 16. The germline V gene has CDR1 LGHDT and CDR2 YNNKEL (reference sequence). The CDR3 loop is CASSPRWKGTGAGTNEKLFF. As DNA, the CDR3 is TGTGCCAGCAGCCCAAGGTGGAAAGGGACAGGGGCCGGGACTAATGAAAAACTGTTTTTT.

The rearrangement uses TRBV6-5 and TRBJ1-2; weak D call: TRBD1 (5 bases). The CDR3 sequence is 14 residues long. Trimming took off 5 bases at V and 7 bases at J, with 17 bases between the two ends. Germline V gene lookup returns CDR1 MNHEY and CDR2 SVGAGI. Here the CDR3 reads CASSQSAGGSGYTF. The CDR3, as DNA: TGTGCCAGCAGTCAATCCGCCGGGGGTAGTGGCTACACCTTC.

This clone was seen only once. This chain joins TRBV5-6 and TRBJ2-1; D might be TRBD2 (5 bases). Trimming removed 4 bases at V and 5 bases at J, with 10 bases between. This CDR3 has 13 amino acids. Germline CDR1 reads SGHDT; CDR2 reads YYEEEE. The CDR3 DNA sequence: TGTGCCAGCAGCGCCGGGGATCACAATGAGCAGTTCTTC. It is translated as CASSAGDHNEQFF.

This chain connects TRBV18 to TRBJ2-5; 7 nucleotides align to TRBD1. Germline V gene data show CDR1 as KGHSH and CDR2 as LQKENI. The V and J ends lost 5 bases and 3 bases, in that order; junction bases with no gene match: 6. The CDR3 runs to 14 residues. DNA of the CDR3: TGTGCCAGCTCAGAAAGGCAGGGGGAAGAGACCCAGTACTTC. Protein: CASSERQGEETQYF.

The genes are TRBV5-1 and TRBJ1-5, with unresolved D. CDR1 SGHRS and CDR2 YFSETQ come from the germline V gene. The CDR3 is 15 amino acids. Trimming stripped 1 base from V and 2 bases from J, with 10 bases between. The CDR3 is CASSLSSGGNQPQHF. The CDR3 bases are TGCGCCAGCAGCTTGTCTTCCGGGGGCAATCAGCCCCAGCATTTT.